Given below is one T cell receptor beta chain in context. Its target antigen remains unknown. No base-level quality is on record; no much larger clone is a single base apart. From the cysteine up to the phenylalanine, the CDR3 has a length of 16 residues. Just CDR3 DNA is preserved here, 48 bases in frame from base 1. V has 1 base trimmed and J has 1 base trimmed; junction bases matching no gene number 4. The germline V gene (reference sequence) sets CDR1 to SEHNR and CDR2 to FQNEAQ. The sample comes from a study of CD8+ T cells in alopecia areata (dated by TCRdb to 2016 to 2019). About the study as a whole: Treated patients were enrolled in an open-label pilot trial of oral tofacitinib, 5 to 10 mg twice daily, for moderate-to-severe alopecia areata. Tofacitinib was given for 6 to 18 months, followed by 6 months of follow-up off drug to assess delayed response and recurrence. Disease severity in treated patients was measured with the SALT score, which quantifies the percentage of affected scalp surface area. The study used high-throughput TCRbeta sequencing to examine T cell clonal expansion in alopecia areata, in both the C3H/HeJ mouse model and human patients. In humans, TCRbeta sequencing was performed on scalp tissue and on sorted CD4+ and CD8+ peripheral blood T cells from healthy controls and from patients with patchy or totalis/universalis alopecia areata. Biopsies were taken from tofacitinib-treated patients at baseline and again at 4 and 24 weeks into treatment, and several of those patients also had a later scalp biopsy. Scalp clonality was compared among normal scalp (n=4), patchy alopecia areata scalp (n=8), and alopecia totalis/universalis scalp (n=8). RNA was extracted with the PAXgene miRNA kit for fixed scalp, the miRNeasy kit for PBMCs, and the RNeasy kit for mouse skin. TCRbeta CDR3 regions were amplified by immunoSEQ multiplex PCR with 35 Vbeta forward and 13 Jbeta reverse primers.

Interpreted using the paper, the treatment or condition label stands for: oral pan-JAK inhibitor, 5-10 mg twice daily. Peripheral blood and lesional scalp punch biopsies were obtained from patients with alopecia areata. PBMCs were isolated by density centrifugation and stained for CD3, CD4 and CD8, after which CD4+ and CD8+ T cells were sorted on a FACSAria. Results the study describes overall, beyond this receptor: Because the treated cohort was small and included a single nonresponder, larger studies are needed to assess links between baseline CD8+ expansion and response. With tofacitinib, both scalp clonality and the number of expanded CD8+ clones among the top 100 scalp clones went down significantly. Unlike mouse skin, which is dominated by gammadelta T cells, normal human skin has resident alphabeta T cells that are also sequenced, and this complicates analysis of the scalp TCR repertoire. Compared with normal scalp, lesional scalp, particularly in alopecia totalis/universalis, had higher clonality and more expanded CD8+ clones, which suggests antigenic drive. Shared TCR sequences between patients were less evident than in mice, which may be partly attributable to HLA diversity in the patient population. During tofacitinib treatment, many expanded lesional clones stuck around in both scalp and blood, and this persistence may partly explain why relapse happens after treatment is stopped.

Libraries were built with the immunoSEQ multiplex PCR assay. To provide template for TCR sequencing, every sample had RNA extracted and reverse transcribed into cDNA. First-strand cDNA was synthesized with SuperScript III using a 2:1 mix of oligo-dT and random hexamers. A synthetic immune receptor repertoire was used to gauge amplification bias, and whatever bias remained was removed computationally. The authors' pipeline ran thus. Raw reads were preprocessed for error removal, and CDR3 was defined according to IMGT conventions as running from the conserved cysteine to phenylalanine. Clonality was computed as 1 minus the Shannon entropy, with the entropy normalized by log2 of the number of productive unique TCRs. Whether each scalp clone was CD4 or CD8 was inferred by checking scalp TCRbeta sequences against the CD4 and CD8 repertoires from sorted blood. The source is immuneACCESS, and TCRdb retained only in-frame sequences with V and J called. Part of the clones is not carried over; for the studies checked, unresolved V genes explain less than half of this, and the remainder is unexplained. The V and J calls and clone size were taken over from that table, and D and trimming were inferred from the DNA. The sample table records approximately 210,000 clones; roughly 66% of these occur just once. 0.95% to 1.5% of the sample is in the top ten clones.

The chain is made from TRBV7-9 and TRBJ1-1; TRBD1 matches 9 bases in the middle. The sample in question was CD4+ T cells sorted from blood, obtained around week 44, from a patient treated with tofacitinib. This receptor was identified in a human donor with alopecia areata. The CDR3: CASSLVQGAPNTEAFF. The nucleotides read TGTGCCAGCAGCTTAGTACAGGGGGCCCCGAACACTGAAGCTTTCTTT.